This TCR beta chain was sequenced in a study of vaccination effects on CD4 cells after COVID-19. Method: immunoSEQ multiplex PCR; TCRdb's copy keeps in-frame clones and lacks some. Altogether 20,000 to 25,000 clones are present, roughly three quarters being singletons, with the ten largest covering approximately 9.1%. Antigen-specific CD4+ T cells were first expanded with viral peptide pools by the ViraFEST assay and only then sequenced. Between days 9 and 10 of culture, CD4+ T cells were separated out. Recipients of the vaccine had no prior SARS-CoV-2 infection and negative nucleocapsid antibodies. With respect to this clone: Its cognate antigen is unknown.

Study observations and caveats: Healthy vaccinees' vaccine-induced clones included only 1 of 255 cross-reacting with common cold coronaviruses.

CDR3 length: 17 amino acids. Germline V gene sequence: CDR1 WNHNN, CDR2 SYGVQD (reference sequence). V dropped 2 bases and J dropped 0; count of bases not matched to a gene: 10. The sample here was CD4+ T cells from PBMCs cultured with HCoV-NL63 spike peptides, taken before COVID-19 vaccination. The gene calls are TRBV10-1 and TRBJ2-7; 7 bases line up with TRBD1. The clonotype comes from a human donor who received a COVID-19 vaccine. The CDR3: CASSETYTGTVSYEQYF. The DNA for the CDR3 is TGCGCCAGCAGTGAGACATATACCGGGACAGTCTCCTACGAGCAGTACTTC.